This is a list of T cell receptor beta chains from one sample in a study of blood T cells in healthy people across ages. TCRdb processed the 5' RACE reads anew with MiXCR; each CDR3 protein has one entry. Seen here are about 1 million distinct CDR3 sequences, 40% to 55% observed once, and the top ten hold approximately 20%. The sequenced sample consisted of blood. The source is a woman in her fifties or sixties in good health. The CDR3 runs from the conserved cysteine through the conserved F or W. The D gene is left open where the match is weak. Some rows have no size entry. The others give once, few or many, or a class for an expanded clone.

d_gene: NA; j_gene: TRBJ2-7; v_gene: TRBV11-1; abundance: NA; CDR3aa: CASSLEGTPISYEQYF; CDR3nt: TGTGCCAGCAGCTTAGAAGGGACTCCGATTTCCTACGAGCAGTACTTC
d_gene: TRBD1; j_gene: TRBJ1-6; v_gene: TRBV11-2; abundance: NA; CDR3aa: CASSTRTGVNSPLHF; CDR3nt: TGTGCCAGCAGCACCCGGACAGGGGTTAATTCACCCCTCCACTTT
d_gene: TRBD2; j_gene: TRBJ2-1; v_gene: TRBV9; abundance: NA; CDR3aa: CASSQGGLAGTNEQFF; CDR3nt: TGTGCCAGCAGCCAAGGAGGACTAGCGGGGACCAATGAGCAGTTCTTC
d_gene: TRBD1; j_gene: TRBJ2-7; v_gene: TRBV7-2; abundance: NA; CDR3aa: CASSLRRTGPTDEQYF; CDR3nt: TGTGCCAGCAGCCTGAGGCGGACAGGGCCCACGGACGAGCAGTACTTC
d_gene: NA; j_gene: TRBJ2-7; v_gene: TRBV7-2; abundance: NA; CDR3aa: CASTLGTGAGSYERYF; CDR3nt: TGTGCCAGCACACTGGGGACCGGGGCAGGGTCCTACGAGCGGTACTTC
d_gene: NA; j_gene: TRBJ1-2; v_gene: TRBV10-2; abundance: NA; CDR3aa: CASDQENYGYTF; CDR3nt: TGCGCCAGCGACCAGGAGAACTATGGCTACACCTTC
d_gene: NA; j_gene: TRBJ2-7; v_gene: TRBV15; abundance: NA; CDR3aa: CATSRDNKGEAQYF; CDR3nt: TGTGCCACCAGCAGAGATAACAAAGGGGAGGCCCAGTACTTC
d_gene: NA; j_gene: TRBJ2-5; v_gene: TRBV6-6; abundance: many; CDR3aa: CASSLTPKETQYF; CDR3nt: TGTGCCAGCAGTCTTACTCCCAAAGAGACCCAGTACTTC
d_gene: TRBD2; j_gene: TRBJ2-3; v_gene: TRBV2; abundance: NA; CDR3aa: CASPGGLAGNTDTQYF; CDR3nt: TGTGCCAGTCCCGGAGGGCTAGCGGGGAACACAGATACGCAGTATTTT
d_gene: NA; j_gene: TRBJ1-1; v_gene: TRBV4-2; abundance: few; CDR3aa: CASSQDYTDEAFF; CDR3nt: TGTGCCAGCAGCCAAGATTACACAGACGAAGCTTTCTTT
d_gene: NA; j_gene: TRBJ2-2; v_gene: TRBV5-1; abundance: few; CDR3aa: CASSPRGGLAPQNTGELFF; CDR3nt: TGCGCCAGCAGCCCACGTGGGGGGCTAGCGCCCCAGAACACCGGGGAGCTGTTTTTT
d_gene: TRBD2; j_gene: TRBJ2-7; v_gene: TRBV20-1; abundance: few; CDR3aa: CSAQGLAGPSYEQYF; CDR3nt: TGCAGTGCTCAAGGACTAGCCGGTCCGTCCTACGAGCAGTACTTC
d_gene: NA; j_gene: TRBJ2-5; v_gene: TRBV3-1; abundance: few; CDR3aa: CASSTMLPPVAGYRETQYF; CDR3nt: TGTGCCAGCAGCACTATGCTCCCGCCGGTAGCAGGCTACAGGGAGACCCAGTACTTC
d_gene: TRBD1; j_gene: TRBJ2-2; v_gene: TRBV12-3/TRBV12-4; abundance: NA; CDR3aa: CASTGTGAENGELFF; CDR3nt: TGTGCCAGCACTGGGACAGGAGCGGAGAACGGGGAGCTGTTTTTT
d_gene: NA; j_gene: TRBJ2-5; v_gene: TRBV7-9; abundance: NA; CDR3aa: CASSLEAATQETQYF; CDR3nt: TGTGCCAGCAGCTTAGAGGCGGCGACCCAAGAGACCCAGTACTTC
d_gene: TRBD2; j_gene: TRBJ2-1; v_gene: TRBV11-2; abundance: NA; CDR3aa: CASSLVPSSLAGYNEQFF; CDR3nt: TGTGCCAGCAGCTTAGTCCCGAGTAGTCTAGCGGGTTACAATGAGCAGTTCTTC
d_gene: TRBD1; j_gene: TRBJ2-7; v_gene: TRBV5-1; abundance: few; CDR3aa: CASSTSGTGMWEQYF; CDR3nt: TGCGCCAGCAGCACATCCGGGACAGGCATGTGGGAGCAGTACTTC
d_gene: NA; j_gene: TRBJ2-6; v_gene: TRBV7-2; abundance: NA; CDR3aa: CASSPQALGGANVLTF; CDR3nt: TGTGCCAGCAGCCCTCAAGCCTTGGGTGGGGCCAACGTCCTGACTTTC
d_gene: TRBD2; j_gene: TRBJ2-3; v_gene: TRBV27; abundance: many; CDR3aa: CASKLLTSRLAERTDTQYF; CDR3nt: TGTGCCAGCAAACTACTCACCTCCAGACTAGCGGAGCGCACAGATACGCAGTATTTT
d_gene: NA; j_gene: TRBJ2-3; v_gene: TRBV11-2; abundance: NA; CDR3aa: CACSPKRAIVADTQYF; CDR3nt: TGTGCCTGCAGCCCGAAGCGGGCGATAGTCGCAGATACGCAGTATTTT
d_gene: TRBD1; j_gene: TRBJ1-2; v_gene: TRBV7-3; abundance: NA; CDR3aa: CTSSSDPGTGRGYTF; CDR3nt: TGTACCAGCAGCTCGGACCCCGGGACAGGTCGCGGCTACACCTTC
d_gene: TRBD1; j_gene: TRBJ2-7; v_gene: TRBV20-1; abundance: many; CDR3aa: CSARVPGTAYEQYF; CDR3nt: TGCAGTGCTAGAGTCCCCGGGACAGCCTACGAGCAGTACTTC
d_gene: NA; j_gene: TRBJ2-1; v_gene: TRBV3-1; abundance: NA; CDR3aa: CASSQAGRGGPYNEQFF; CDR3nt: TGTGCCAGCAGCCAAGCTGGAAGGGGAGGCCCCTACAATGAGCAGTTCTTC
d_gene: NA; j_gene: TRBJ2-7; v_gene: TRBV12-5; abundance: NA; CDR3aa: CASGFFRSSSYNEQYF; CDR3nt: TGTGCTAGTGGTTTTTTCAGATCCAGCTCCTACAATGAGCAGTACTTC
d_gene: TRBD1; j_gene: TRBJ1-1; v_gene: TRBV19; abundance: NA; CDR3aa: CASQGQGFSEAFF; CDR3nt: TGTGCCAGCCAAGGACAGGGATTCAGTGAAGCTTTCTTT
d_gene: NA; j_gene: TRBJ2-7; v_gene: TRBV15; abundance: NA; CDR3aa: CATSRGGNDYEQYF; CDR3nt: TGTGCCACCAGCAGAGGAGGGAATGACTACGAGCAGTACTTC
d_gene: NA; j_gene: TRBJ2-7; v_gene: TRBV29-1; abundance: NA; CDR3aa: CSVIAWTTGTYEQYF; CDR3nt: TGCAGCGTTATCGCATGGACAACGGGGACCTACGAGCAGTACTTC
d_gene: NA; j_gene: TRBJ2-5; v_gene: TRBV12-3/TRBV12-4; abundance: few; CDR3aa: CASSVRTGKAQYF; CDR3nt: TGTGCCAGCAGTGTAAGAACAGGAAAGGCCCAGTACTTC
d_gene: NA; j_gene: TRBJ2-5; v_gene: TRBV29-1; abundance: NA; CDR3aa: CSVGQKRGETQYF; CDR3nt: TGCAGCGTTGGACAGAAACGAGGAGAGACCCAGTACTTC
d_gene: NA; j_gene: TRBJ2-1; v_gene: TRBV27; abundance: NA; CDR3aa: CASSLYGLLNEQFF; CDR3nt: TGTGCCAGCAGTTTGTACGGTTTGCTGAATGAGCAGTTCTTC
d_gene: TRBD1; j_gene: TRBJ1-5; v_gene: TRBV3-1; abundance: NA; CDR3aa: CASSAGTGGRDQPQHF; CDR3nt: TGTGCCAGCAGCGCCGGGACAGGGGGGAGAGATCAGCCCCAGCATTTT
d_gene: NA; j_gene: TRBJ2-7; v_gene: TRBV20-1; abundance: NA; CDR3aa: CSARGGESYEQYF; CDR3nt: TGCAGTGCTAGAGGCGGTGAGTCCTACGAGCAGTACTTC
d_gene: TRBD2; j_gene: TRBJ2-1; v_gene: TRBV4-2; abundance: few; CDR3aa: CASSQIGTSGRGYNEQFF; CDR3nt: TGTGCCAGCAGCCAGATCGGGACTAGCGGGAGGGGGTACAATGAGCAGTTCTTC
d_gene: NA; j_gene: TRBJ1-2; v_gene: TRBV29-1; abundance: once; CDR3aa: CSVETHQYGYTF; CDR3nt: TGCAGCGTTGAGACACACCAATATGGCTACACCTTC
d_gene: NA; j_gene: TRBJ2-7; v_gene: TRBV30; abundance: NA; CDR3aa: CAWRELASEQYF; CDR3nt: TGTGCCTGGAGGGAACTAGCATCCGAGCAGTACTTC
d_gene: TRBD2; j_gene: TRBJ2-7; v_gene: TRBV3-1; abundance: few; CDR3aa: CASSQDLGRGGGYEQYF; CDR3nt: TGTGCCAGCAGCCAAGATCTGGGGCGGGGGGGAGGTTACGAGCAGTACTTC
d_gene: NA; j_gene: TRBJ1-2; v_gene: TRBV6-1; abundance: NA; CDR3aa: CASSEFGGISYGYTF; CDR3nt: TGTGCCAGCAGTGAATTTGGGGGGATATCCTATGGCTACACCTTC
d_gene: NA; j_gene: TRBJ2-1; v_gene: TRBV4-2; abundance: NA; CDR3aa: CASSQEETQGSHGNEQFF; CDR3nt: TGTGCCAGCAGCCAAGAAGAAACACAAGGCTCTCACGGCAATGAGCAGTTCTTC
d_gene: TRBD2; j_gene: TRBJ2-3; v_gene: TRBV20-1; abundance: few; CDR3aa: CSARSGVSTDTQYF; CDR3nt: TGCAGTGCTAGAAGCGGGGTTAGCACAGATACGCAGTATTTT